The clone carrying this T cell receptor (beta chain) was found once. The antigen is not known. This sample stems from a study of cytomegalovirus exposure and HLA in healthy donors. Overall study results and limits: An analysis that was carried out later associated some 17,000 TCR beta sequences with HLA alleles at 0.05 false discovery rate. An analysis done earlier found most TCR beta V segments productive about 87% or about 30% of the time. In presence/absence analyses, roughly uniform sequencing depth across donors was assumed.

In the PCR, 60 Vbeta and 13 Jbeta primers were used. This table comes from immunoSEQ multiplex PCR, and its TCRdb copy is limited to in-frame clones, with some not included. The table has 90,000 to 130,000 clones, 73% seen once. In nominal health when sampled, donors likely had unrecorded immune exposures nonetheless. V shed 0 bases and J shed 3 bases, with 9 bases lying between them. The germline V gene has CDR1 SGHDT and CDR2 YYEEEE. The CDR3 has 15 residues. This receptor was obtained from a woman aged 25 to 39 in good health and CMV-seronegative. Input material: PBMCs. The rearrangement links TRBV5-6 to TRBJ2-2; a possible D gene is TRBD1 (5 bases). CDR3 sequence (DNA): TGTGCCAGCAGCTTGGGACAGTGGGACACCGGGGAGCTGTTTTTT. It codes for CASSLGQWDTGELFF.